This TCR beta chain was obtained from a study of blood T cells in healthy people across ages. V lost 5 bases, J lost 15 bases, and 21 bases stayed unmatched. The germline gives CDR1 SGHTA, CDR2 FQGNSA. The CDR3 covers 17 residues. Per sample, at least 6 micrograms of total RNA were extracted. PCR was performed a second time for about 7 to 12 cycles using a sample-barcoded 5' primer and a J-beta primer mix. Each cDNA molecule was tagged by a template-switch adaptor that had 12 random nucleotides. TCRdb ran MiXCR on the 5' RACE reads and lists one entry per CDR3 protein. Of some 700,000 distinct CDR3 sequences listed, 40% to 45% are singletons.

The chain carries TRBV7-2 and TRBJ2-4; 11 bases are shared with TRBD2. The specimen was blood. This clonotype originated in a woman aged 60-75 years in good health. CDR3 DNA sequence: TGTGCCAGCAGCCCCAAAACTAGCGGGAGATCAGATAAGGTCCGGTACTTC. This gives the protein CASSPKTSGRSDKVRYF.